The sequence of this T cell receptor beta chain was determined in a study of shared clonotypes between healthy human individuals. For the study at large: The study enrolled two women and three men aged 18 to 49.

Replicate PCRs run on unsorted PBMC used around 330 ng DNA, which was about 30,000 T cell genomes. Authors' processing steps: ImmunoSEQ junction-only sequences lacked quality scores, so their filtering differed. TCRdb's table, derived via immunoSEQ multiplex PCR, lists solely in-frame clones and lacks some. The V and J calls and clone size are taken from that table; D and trimming were inferred from the DNA. The data contain about 460,000 clones, more than 70% of them seen just once; the ten biggest clones take up around 11%. This TCR derives from a middle-aged woman in good health. Some clones in this sample may be carry-over from other donors' samples. What was sequenced was PBMCs.

CDR3 sequence (DNA): TGTGCCAGCAGCCTTACGTTGGGTGAGCAGTTCTTC. Translation: CASSLTLGEQFF. The chain employs TRBV14 and TRBJ2-1; D is ambiguous. Between the trimmed V and J ends, which lost 4 bases and 9 bases, there was a span of 10 bases. The CDR3 is 12 amino acids. CDR1 and CDR2 from the germline V gene are SGHDN and FVKESK.